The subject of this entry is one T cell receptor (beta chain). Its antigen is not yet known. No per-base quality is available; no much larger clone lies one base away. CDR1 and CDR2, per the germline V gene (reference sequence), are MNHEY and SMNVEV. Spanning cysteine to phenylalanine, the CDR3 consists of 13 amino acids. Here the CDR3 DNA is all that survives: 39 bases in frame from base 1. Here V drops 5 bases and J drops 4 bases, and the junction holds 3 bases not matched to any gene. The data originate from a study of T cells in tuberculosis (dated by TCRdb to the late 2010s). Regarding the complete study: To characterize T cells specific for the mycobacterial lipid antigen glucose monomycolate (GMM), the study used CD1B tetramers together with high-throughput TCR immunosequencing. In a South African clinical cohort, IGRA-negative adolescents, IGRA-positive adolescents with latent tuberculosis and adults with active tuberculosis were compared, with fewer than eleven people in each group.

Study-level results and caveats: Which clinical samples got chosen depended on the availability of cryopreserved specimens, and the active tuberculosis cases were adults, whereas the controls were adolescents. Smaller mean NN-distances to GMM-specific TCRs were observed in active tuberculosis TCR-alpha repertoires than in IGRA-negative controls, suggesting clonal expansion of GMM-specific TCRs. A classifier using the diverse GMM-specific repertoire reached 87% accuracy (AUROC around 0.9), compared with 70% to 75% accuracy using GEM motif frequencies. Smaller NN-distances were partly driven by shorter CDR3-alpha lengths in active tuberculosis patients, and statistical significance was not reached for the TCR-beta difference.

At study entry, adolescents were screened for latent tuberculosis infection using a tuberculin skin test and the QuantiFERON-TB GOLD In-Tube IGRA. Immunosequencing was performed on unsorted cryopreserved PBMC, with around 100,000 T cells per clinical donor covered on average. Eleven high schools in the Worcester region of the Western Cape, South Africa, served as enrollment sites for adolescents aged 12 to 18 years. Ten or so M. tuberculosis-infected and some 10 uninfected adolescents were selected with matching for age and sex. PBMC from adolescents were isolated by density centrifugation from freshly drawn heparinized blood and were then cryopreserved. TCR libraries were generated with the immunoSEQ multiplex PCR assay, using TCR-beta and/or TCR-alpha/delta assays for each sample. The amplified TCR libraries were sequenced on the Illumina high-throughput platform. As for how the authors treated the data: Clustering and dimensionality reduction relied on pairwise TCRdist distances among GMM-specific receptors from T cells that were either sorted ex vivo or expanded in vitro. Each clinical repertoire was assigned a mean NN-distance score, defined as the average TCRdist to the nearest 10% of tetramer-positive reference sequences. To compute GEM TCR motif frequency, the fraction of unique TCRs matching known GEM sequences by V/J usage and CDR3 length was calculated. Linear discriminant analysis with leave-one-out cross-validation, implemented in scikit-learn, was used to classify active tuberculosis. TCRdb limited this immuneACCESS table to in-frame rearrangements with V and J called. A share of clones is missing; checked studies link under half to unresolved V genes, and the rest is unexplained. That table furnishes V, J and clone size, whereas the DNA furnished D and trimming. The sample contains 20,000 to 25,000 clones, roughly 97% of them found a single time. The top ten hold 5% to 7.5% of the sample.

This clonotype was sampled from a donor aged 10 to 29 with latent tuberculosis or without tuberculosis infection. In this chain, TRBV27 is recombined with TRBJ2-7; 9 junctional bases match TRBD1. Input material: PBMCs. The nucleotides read TGTGCCAGCAGTCCGGGACAGGGTTACGAGCAGTACTTC. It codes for CASSPGQGYEQYF.